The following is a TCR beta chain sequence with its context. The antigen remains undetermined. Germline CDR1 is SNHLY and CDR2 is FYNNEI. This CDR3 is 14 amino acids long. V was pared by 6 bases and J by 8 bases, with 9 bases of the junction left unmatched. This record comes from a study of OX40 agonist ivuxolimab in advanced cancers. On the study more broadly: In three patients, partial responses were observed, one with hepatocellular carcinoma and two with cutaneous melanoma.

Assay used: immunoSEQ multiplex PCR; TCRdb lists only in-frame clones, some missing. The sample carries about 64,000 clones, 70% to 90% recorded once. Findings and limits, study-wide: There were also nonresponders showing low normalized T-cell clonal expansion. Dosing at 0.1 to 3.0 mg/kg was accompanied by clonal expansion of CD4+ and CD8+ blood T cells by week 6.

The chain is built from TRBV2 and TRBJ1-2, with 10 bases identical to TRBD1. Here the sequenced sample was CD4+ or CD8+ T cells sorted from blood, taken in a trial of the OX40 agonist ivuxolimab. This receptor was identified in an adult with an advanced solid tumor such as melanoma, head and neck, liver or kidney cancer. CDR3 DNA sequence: TGTGCCAGCAGGCGGGACAGGGGAAGCGAGGGCTACACCTTC. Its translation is CASRRDRGSEGYTF.